This TCR beta chain was identified in a study of blood T cells in healthy people across ages. Germline V CDR1 and CDR2: LGHNT, FRNRAP. The CDR3 has 13 residues. Trimming removed 5 bases at V and 5 bases at J, with 9 bases between. This clonotype has more than one count but fewer than ten. Primers used in a second PCR of about 7 to 12 cycles were a sample-barcoded 5' primer and a J-beta primer mix. TCRdb itself ran the 5' RACE reads through MiXCR, one entry per CDR3 protein. The sample lists about 780,000 distinct CDR3 sequences; around 24% were seen once. This sample was shared with a second study, whose subject was T cells of mothers and their children.

V is TRBV12-5 and J is TRBJ2-2; D gene unclear. The clonotype originates from a boy aged 5 to 17 in good health. The sample consisted of blood. The CDR3 protein is CASGLRITGELFF. CDR3 coding DNA: TGTGCTAGTGGTCTCAGAATAACCGGGGAGCTGTTTTTT. The entire variable domain, with the rest obtained from reference TRBV12-5 and TRBJ2-2, is as follows: DARVTQTPRHKVTEMGQEVTMRCQPILGHNTVFWYRQTMMQGLELLAYFRNRAPLDDSGMPKDRFSAEMPDATLATLKIQPSEPRDSAVYFCASGLRITGELFFGEGSRLTVL.